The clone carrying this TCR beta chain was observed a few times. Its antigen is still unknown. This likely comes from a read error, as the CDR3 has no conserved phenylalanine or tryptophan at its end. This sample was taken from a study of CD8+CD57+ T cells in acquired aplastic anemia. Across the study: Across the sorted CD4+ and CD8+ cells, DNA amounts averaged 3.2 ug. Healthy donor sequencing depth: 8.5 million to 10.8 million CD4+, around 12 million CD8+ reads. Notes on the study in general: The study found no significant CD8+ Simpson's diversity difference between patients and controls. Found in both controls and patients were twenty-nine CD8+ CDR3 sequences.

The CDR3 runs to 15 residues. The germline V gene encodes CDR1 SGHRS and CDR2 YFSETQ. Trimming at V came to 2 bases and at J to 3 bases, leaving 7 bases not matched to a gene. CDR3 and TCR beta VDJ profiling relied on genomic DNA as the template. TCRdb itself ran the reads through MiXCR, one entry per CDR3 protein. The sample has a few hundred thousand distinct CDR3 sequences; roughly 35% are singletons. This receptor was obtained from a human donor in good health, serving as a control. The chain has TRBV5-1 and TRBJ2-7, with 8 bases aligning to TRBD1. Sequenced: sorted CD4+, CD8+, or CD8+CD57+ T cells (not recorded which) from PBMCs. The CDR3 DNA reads TGCGCCAGCAGCTTAGCCGGGACAGGAGTCTACGAGCAGTACTCC. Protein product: CASSLAGTGVYEQYS.